The 18 T cell receptor beta chains presented below share a single source sample, sequenced in a study of cytomegalovirus exposure and HLA in healthy donors. The PCR had 60 Vbeta and 13 Jbeta primers. Profiling relied on immunoSEQ multiplex PCR, and the TCRdb table lists in-frame clones only, not all of them. The top ten clones hold about 13% of a sample with roughly 120,000 clones, about 76% of them seen once. The sample taken for sequencing was PBMCs. The origin of the receptors is a woman in her sixties or seventies in good health and CMV-seropositive.

The CDR3 DNA sequence: TGTGCCACCAGCAGATCGACAGGTCCCTATGGCTACACCTTC. Protein: CATSRSTGPYGYTF. This sequence joins TRBV15 and TRBJ1-2; the D gene is possibly TRBD1 (6 bases). Trimming left V 2 bases short and J 4 bases short, with 11 bases between. Germline lookup yields CDR1 LNHNV and CDR2 YYDKDF (reference sequence). The CDR3 is 14 amino acids. Using reference TRBV15 and TRBJ1-2 for the parts outside the CDR3, the full variable domain is DAMVIQNPRYQVTQFGKPVTLSCSQTLNHNVMYWYQQKSSQAPKLLFHYYDKDFNNEADTPDNFQSRRPNTSFCFLDIRSPGLGDTAMYLCATSRSTGPYGYTFGSGTRLTVV.

The CDR3 protein is CASSPRTPVGELFF. In DNA form, the CDR3 reads TGTGCCAGCTCACCACGGACTCCCGTAGGGGAGCTGTTTTTT. The genes are TRBV18 and TRBJ2-2; tentatively, D is TRBD2 (5 bases). The germline V gene has CDR1 KGHSH and CDR2 LQKENI. Trimming shortened V by 1 base and J by 8 bases, and 11 bases separated the two germline ends. The CDR3 length is 14 residues.

The rearrangement links TRBV15 to TRBJ2-3, with 8 bases fitting TRBD2. CDR3 length: 15 amino acids. Germline V gives CDR1 LNHNV, CDR2 YYDKDF (reference sequence). Trimming removed 3 bases from V and 4 bases from J; junction bases left unmatched: 6. CDR3 nucleotides: TGTGCCACCAGCAGCCGGGGGGGCCCCCCAGATACGCAGTATTTT. Protein: CATSSRGGPPDTQYF.

The chain joins TRBV13 to TRBJ2-7; TRBD2 matches 11 bases. V dropped 5 bases and J dropped 0; count of bases not matched to a gene: 6. The CDR3 has 16 residues. The V gene's germline CDR1 is PRHDT and CDR2 FYEKMQ (reference sequence). DNA for the CDR3: TGTGCCAGCAGCGTGCCGACTAGCGGGGCCTCCTACGAGCAGTACTTC. This translates into CASSVPTSGASYEQYF.

The chain links TRBV5-1 to TRBJ1-3; D is possibly TRBD1 (5 bases). Germline V gene data show CDR1 as SGHRS and CDR2 as YFSETQ. The CDR3 sequence is 18 residues long. Trimming removed 4 bases at V and 0 bases at J, with 20 bases between. The CDR3 sequence is CASSPRRGTGDSGNTIYF. DNA for the CDR3: TGCGCCAGCAGCCCCAGGCGGGGGACGGGGGACTCTGGAAACACCATATATTTT. The full variable domain, completed using reference TRBV5-1 and TRBJ1-3, is KAGVTQTPRYLIKTRGQQVTLSCSPISGHRSVSWYQQTPGQGLQFLFEYFSETQRNKGNFPGRFSGRQFSNSRSEMNVSTLELGDSALYLCASSPRRGTGDSGNTIYFGEGSWLTVV.

CDR3: CASSGGGGPRSPLHF. The DNA for the CDR3 is TGTGCCAGCAGCGGGGGGGGTGGGCCACGTTCACCCCTCCACTTT. The gene calls are TRBV9 and TRBJ1-6, with a weak D call TRBD1 (5 bases). The V gene lost 3 bases and the J gene lost 9 bases, with 16 bases spanning the gap. Germline loops: CDR1 SGDLS, CDR2 YYNGEE. There are 15 residues in the CDR3.

The gene calls are TRBV6-5 and TRBJ2-2; D may be TRBD1 (6 bases). The CDR3 runs 13 residues. Germline-derived CDR1 and CDR2 are MNHEY and SVGAGI. V was cut by 8 bases and J by 5 bases, with 12 bases left in between. Written as DNA, the CDR3 is TGTGCCAGCCGGCACACAGGGACCGGGGAGCTGTTTTTT. Translating gives CASRHTGTGELFF.

This chain uses TRBV19 with TRBJ1-5; 8 bases agree with TRBD1. Germline V gene lookup returns CDR1 LNHDA and CDR2 SQIVND (reference sequence). The CDR3 runs 14 residues. V shed 6 bases and J 2 bases; nucleotides not matched to a gene: 3. Here the CDR3 DNA reads TGTGCCAGTAGCCCGACAGGGGGCAATCAGCCCCAGCATTTT. As protein: CASSPTGGNQPQHF.

This rearrangement joins TRBV5-6 to TRBJ2-7; D uncertain. Germline-derived CDR1 and CDR2 are SGHDT and YYEEEE. The CDR3 sequence is 19 residues long. Trimming removed 8 bases at V and 0 bases at J, with 30 bases between. As DNA, the CDR3 is TGTGCCAGAACCCCTCGCGCCCCTCCTCAGACGGAGAGCTCCTACGAGCAGTACTTC. It is translated as CARTPRAPPQTESSYEQYF.

The rearrangement joins TRBV29-1 to TRBJ2-2; 10 bases match TRBD2. CDR1 is SQVTM and CDR2 is ANQGSEA in the germline V gene. There are 17 residues in the CDR3. The junction had 18 bases not matched to a gene; V was cut back by 6 bases and J by 8 bases. The CDR3 sequence is CSVPSRASGSVSGELFF. The DNA of the CDR3 is TGCAGCGTACCCTCGAGGGCTAGCGGGAGTGTATCGGGGGAGCTGTTTTTT.

The chain links TRBV27 to TRBJ2-7; 10 bases align to TRBD2. After removal of 2 bases from V and 6 bases from J, the junction contained 4 bases not matched to a gene. Germline V lookup: CDR1 MNHEY, CDR2 SMNVEV (reference sequence). CDR3 size: 14 residues. The CDR3 nucleotides read TGTGCCAGCAGTTTAACACTAGCGGGGAGCGAGCAGTACTTC. It specifies CASSLTLAGSEQYF.

This clone was detected once. The V gene is TRBV7-9, the J gene TRBJ2-6, with D maybe TRBD1 (6 bases). CDR1 is SEHNR and CDR2 is FQNEAQ in the germline V gene (reference sequence). The CDR3 runs 17 residues. V dropped 3 bases and J dropped 0 bases, with 12 bases sitting between them. CDR3 in DNA: TGTGCCAGCAGCTTGACAGGAGCCCTCTCTGGGGCCAACGTCCTGACTTTC. Translation: CASSLTGALSGANVLTF.

The V call is TRBV30, the J call TRBJ1-2, with 9 bases that match TRBD1. V shed 2 bases, J shed 5 bases, and the junction held 3 bases outside the gene matches. Germline assignment: CDR1 GTSNPN and CDR2 SVGIG (reference sequence). The CDR3 covers 13 residues. The CDR3 loop is CAWSTGGAYGYTF. DNA for the CDR3: TGTGCCTGGAGTACAGGGGGCGCATATGGCTACACCTTC.

CDR3 residues: CASSPVTGIGEKLFF. The DNA for the CDR3 is TGTGCCAGCAGCCCGGTCACAGGGATTGGTGAAAAACTGTTTTTT. The rearrangement links TRBV5-8 to TRBJ1-4, with D perhaps matching TRBD1 (6 bases). CDR1 and CDR2 (germline): SGHTS, YDEGEE. The CDR3 runs to 15 residues. Trimming removed 4 bases at V and 7 bases at J, with 17 bases between.

The genes are TRBV5-4 and TRBJ1-1; D uncertain. Germline CDR1 and CDR2: SGHNT and YYREEE (reference sequence). The CDR3 extends over 14 amino acids. V shed 1 base and J shed 1 base, with 8 bases lying between them. The CDR3 spells CASSLRGGNTEAFF. CDR3 in DNA: TGTGCCAGCAGCTTGAGAGGAGGGAACACTGAAGCTTTCTTT.

The V call is TRBV7-8, the J call TRBJ1-1; D is perhaps TRBD1 (6 bases). Germline-derived CDR1 and CDR2 are SGHVS and FQNEAQ. The CDR3 loop spans 14 amino acids. V was pared by 5 bases and J by 4 bases, with 14 bases between. CDR3 residues: CASSNRDTGTEAFF. The CDR3 DNA sequence: TGTGCCAGCAGCAACCGGGACACGGGCACTGAAGCTTTCTTT. Full variable domain (remainder filled in from reference TRBV7-8 and TRBJ1-1): GAGVSQSPRYKVAKRGQDVALRCDPISGHVSLFWYQQALGQGPEFLTYFQNEAQLDKSGLPSDRFFAERPEGSVSTLKIQRTQQEDSAVYLCASSNRDTGTEAFFGQGTRLTVV.

This clone came up once. This chain connects TRBV5-6 to TRBJ1-2, with TRBD1 matching 8 bases. The germline V gene encodes CDR1 SGHDT and CDR2 YYEEEE. J gave up 5 bases and V 4 bases, and 13 bases lay outside the gene matches. This CDR3 contains 16 residues. The CDR3 loop is CASSRRTGHLVYGYTF. In nucleotides, the CDR3 is TGTGCCAGCAGCCGGCGGACAGGGCATTTGGTTTATGGCTACACCTTC. Combining the CDR3 with reference TRBV5-6 and TRBJ1-2 gives the whole variable domain DAGVTQSPTHLIKTRGQQVTLRCSPKSGHDTVSWYQQALGQGPQFIFQYYEEEERQRGNFPDRFSGHQFPNYSSELNVNALLLGDSALYLCASSRRTGHLVYGYTFGSGTRLTVV.

V is TRBV27 and J is TRBJ2-2; 7 bases map to TRBD2. The length of the CDR3 is 15 residues. Germline CDR1 reads MNHEY; CDR2 reads SMNVEV (reference sequence). Unmatched junction bases numbered 6, after V lost 8 bases and J lost 0 bases. The CDR3 region has the DNA TGTGCCAGCCTCTCCGGGACTACGAACACCGGGGAGCTGTTTTTT. Translating it yields CASLSGTTNTGELFF.